Included here is one T cell receptor beta chain sequence, with context. Antigen: not known. Via 5' RACE with UMI labels, TRB cDNA libraries were prepared. TCRdb reworked the 5' RACE reads into one entry per CDR3 protein, no DNA. Its listing shows 45,000 to 70,000 distinct CDR3 sequences. The data were obtained in a study of CXCR3-negative and CXCR3-positive naive CD8 T cells. Germline V gene sequence: CDR1 SQVTM, CDR2 ANQGSEA. CDR3 length equals 12 residues. Notes on the study in general: For naive cells, CXCR3-negative and CXCR3-positive subsets had similar TRBV-TRBJ usage; for memory cells, usage differed.

V usage is TRBV29-1 and J usage is TRBJ2-7; lacking DNA, the TRBD1 call made by TCRdb goes unchecked. Sequenced sample: memory CD8+ T cells from blood. The receptor's source is a human donor in good health. Some clones in this sample may be carry-over from other donors' samples. The CDR3 here is CSVAGGAYEQYF.